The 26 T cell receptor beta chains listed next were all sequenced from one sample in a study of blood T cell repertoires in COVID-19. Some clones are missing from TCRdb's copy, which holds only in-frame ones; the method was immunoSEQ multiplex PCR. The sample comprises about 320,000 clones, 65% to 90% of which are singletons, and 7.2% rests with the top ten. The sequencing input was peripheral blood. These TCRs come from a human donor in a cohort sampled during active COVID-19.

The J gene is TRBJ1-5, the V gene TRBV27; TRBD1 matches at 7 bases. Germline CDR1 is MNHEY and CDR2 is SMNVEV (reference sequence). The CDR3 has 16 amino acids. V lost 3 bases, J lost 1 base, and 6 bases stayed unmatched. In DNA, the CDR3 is TGTGCCAGCAGTTTTAGGGGGACAGCGAGCAATCAGCCCCAGCATTTT. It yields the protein CASSFRGTASNQPQHF.

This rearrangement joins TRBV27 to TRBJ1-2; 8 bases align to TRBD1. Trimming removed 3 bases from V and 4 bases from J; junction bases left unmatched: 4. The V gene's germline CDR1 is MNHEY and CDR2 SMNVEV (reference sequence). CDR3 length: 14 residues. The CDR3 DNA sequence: TGTGCCAGCAGTTTGACAGGGGTAGGCTATGGCTACACCTTC. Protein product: CASSLTGVGYGYTF.

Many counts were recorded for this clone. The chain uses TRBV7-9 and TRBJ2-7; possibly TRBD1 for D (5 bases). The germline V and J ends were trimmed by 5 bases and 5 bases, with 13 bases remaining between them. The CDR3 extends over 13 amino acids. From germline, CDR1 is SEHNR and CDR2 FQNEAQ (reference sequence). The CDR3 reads CASSPDIQDEQYF. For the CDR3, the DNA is TGTGCCAGCAGCCCGGACATCCAGGACGAGCAGTACTTC.

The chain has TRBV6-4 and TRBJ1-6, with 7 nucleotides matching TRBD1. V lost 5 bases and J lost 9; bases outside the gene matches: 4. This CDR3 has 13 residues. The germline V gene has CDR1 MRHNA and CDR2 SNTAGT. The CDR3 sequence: CASSQTGISPLHF. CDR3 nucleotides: TGTGCCAGCAGTCAGACAGGGATTTCACCCCTCCACTTT.

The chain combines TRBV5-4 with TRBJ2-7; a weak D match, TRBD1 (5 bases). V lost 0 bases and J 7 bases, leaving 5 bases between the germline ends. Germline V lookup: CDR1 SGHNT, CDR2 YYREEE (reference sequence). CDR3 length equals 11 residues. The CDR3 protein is CASSLEGEQYF. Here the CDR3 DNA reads TGTGCCAGCAGCTTGGAGGGGGAGCAGTACTTC.

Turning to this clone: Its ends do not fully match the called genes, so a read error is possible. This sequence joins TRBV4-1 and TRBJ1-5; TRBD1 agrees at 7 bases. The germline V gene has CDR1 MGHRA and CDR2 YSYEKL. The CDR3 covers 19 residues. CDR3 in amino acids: CASRQEVVLTGQFHQPQHF. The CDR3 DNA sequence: TGCGCCAGCAGGCAAGAAGTCGTATTAACGGGACAGTTCCATCAGCCCCAGCATTTT.

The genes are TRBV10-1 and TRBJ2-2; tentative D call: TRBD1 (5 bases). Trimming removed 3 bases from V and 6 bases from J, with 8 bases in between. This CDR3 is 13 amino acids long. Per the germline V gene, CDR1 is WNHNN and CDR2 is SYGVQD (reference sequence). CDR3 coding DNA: TGCGCCAGCAGTGAAGGGGTACCCGGGGAGCTGTTTTTT. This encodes CASSEGVPGELFF.

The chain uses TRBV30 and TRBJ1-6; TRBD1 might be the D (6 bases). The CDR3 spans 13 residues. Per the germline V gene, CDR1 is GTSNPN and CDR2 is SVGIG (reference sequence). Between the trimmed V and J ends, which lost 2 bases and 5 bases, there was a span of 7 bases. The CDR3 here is CAWSRQDNSPLHF. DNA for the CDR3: TGTGCCTGGAGTAGACAGGATAATTCACCCCTCCACTTT.

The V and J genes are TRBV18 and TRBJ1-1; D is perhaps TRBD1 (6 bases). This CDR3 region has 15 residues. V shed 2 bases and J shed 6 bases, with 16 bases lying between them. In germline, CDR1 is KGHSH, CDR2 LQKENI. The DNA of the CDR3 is TGTGCCAGCTCACCAATTGGTGGGGGCAGGGCTGAAGCTTTCTTT. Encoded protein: CASSPIGGGRAEAFF.

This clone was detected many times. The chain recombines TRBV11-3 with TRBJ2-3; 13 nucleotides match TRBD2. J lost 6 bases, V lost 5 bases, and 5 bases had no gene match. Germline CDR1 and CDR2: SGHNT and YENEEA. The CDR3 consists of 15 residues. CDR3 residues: CASSAGLAGMDTQYF. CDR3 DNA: TGTGCCAGCAGCGCGGGACTAGCGGGGATGGATACGCAGTATTTT.

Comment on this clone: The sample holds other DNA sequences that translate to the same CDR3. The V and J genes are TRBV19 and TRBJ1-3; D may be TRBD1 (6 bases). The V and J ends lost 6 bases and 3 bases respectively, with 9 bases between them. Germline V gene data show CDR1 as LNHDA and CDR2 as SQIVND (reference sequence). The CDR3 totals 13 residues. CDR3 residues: CASSPTGGNTIYF. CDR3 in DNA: TGTGCCAGTAGCCCGACAGGTGGAAACACCATATATTTT. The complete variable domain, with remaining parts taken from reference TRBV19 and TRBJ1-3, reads DGGITQSPKYLFRKEGQNVTLSCEQNLNHDAMYWYRQDPGQGLRLIYYSQIVNDFQKGDIAEGYSVSREKKESFPLTVTSAQKNPTAFYLCASSPTGGNTIYFGEGSWLTVV.

This chain's CDR3 is CASSPTGGSDEQYF. As DNA, the CDR3 is TGTGCCAGCAGTCCGACAGGGGGCAGCGACGAGCAGTACTTC. The chain is built from TRBV27 and TRBJ2-7, with 10 bases aligning to TRBD1. V was clipped by 5 bases and J by 5 bases; unmatched bases: 6. Germline assignment: CDR1 MNHEY and CDR2 SMNVEV (reference sequence). CDR3 length: 14 amino acids.

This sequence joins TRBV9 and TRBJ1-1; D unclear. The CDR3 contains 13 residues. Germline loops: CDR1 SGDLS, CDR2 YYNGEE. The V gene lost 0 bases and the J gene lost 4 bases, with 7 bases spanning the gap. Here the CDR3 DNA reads TGTGCCAGCAGCGTAGGGGCAGCCACTGAAGCTTTCTTT. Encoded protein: CASSVGAATEAFF.

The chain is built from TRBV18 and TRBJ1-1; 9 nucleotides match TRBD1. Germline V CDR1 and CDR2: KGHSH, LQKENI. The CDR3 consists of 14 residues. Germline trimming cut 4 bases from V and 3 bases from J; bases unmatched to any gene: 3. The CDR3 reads CASSRGQGDTEAFF. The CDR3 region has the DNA TGTGCCAGCTCACGGGGACAGGGAGACACTGAAGCTTTCTTT.

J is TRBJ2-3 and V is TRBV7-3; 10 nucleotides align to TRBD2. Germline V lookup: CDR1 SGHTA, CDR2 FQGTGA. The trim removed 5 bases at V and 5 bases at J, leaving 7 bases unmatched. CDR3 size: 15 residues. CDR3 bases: TGTGCCAGCAGCATGCAGCGGGGGGGATTAGATACGCAGTATTTT. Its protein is CASSMQRGGLDTQYF.

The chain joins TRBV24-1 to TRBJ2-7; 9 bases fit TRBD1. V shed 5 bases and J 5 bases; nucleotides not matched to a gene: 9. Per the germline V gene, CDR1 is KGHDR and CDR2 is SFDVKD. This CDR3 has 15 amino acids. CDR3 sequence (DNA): TGTGCCACCAGTGCTTCGACAGGGGGGGGTGACGAGCAGTACTTC. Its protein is CATSASTGGGDEQYF.

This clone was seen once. The CDR3 DNA sequence: TGTGCCAGCTCACCCACAGGCACCACCGCTGGCTACACCTTC. This codes for CASSPTGTTAGYTF. This chain connects TRBV18 to TRBJ1-2, with D possibly TRBD1 on 5 matching bases. The germline V and J ends were trimmed by 3 bases and 7 bases, with 15 bases remaining between them. The CDR3 runs to 14 residues. The germline V gene has CDR1 KGHSH and CDR2 LQKENI.

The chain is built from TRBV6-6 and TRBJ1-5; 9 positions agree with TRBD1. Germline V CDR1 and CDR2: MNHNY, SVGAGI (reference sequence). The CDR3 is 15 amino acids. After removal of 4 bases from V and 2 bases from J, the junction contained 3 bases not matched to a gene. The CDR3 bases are TGTGCCAGCAGTTTAAGGACAGGGGGCAATCAGCCCCAGCATTTT. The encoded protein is CASSLRTGGNQPQHF.

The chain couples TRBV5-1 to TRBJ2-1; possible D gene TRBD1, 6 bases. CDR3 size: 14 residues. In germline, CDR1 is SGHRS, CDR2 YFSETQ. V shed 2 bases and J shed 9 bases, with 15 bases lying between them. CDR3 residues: CASSLGGPRSEQFF. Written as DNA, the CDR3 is TGCGCCAGCAGCTTAGGGGGTCCCCGGAGTGAGCAGTTCTTC.

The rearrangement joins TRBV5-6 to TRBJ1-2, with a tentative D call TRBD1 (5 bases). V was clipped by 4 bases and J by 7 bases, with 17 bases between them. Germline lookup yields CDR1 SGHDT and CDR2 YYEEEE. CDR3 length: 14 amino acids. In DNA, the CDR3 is TGTGCCAGCAGCCCTAACCCTCAGGGAAGTGGCTACACCTTC. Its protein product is CASSPNPQGSGYTF.

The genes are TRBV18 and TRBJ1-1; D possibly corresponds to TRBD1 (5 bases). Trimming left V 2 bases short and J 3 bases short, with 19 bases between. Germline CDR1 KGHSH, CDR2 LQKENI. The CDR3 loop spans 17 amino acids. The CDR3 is CASSPGYFRGEDTEAFF. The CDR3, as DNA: TGTGCCAGCTCACCAGGGTATTTTAGGGGCGAGGACACTGAAGCTTTCTTT.

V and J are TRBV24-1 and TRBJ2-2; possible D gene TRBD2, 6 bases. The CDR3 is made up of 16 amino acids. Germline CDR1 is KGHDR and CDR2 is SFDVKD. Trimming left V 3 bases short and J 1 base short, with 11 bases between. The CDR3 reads CATSDRRDLNTGELFF. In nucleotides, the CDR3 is TGTGCCACCAGTGATAGGAGGGACCTGAACACCGGGGAGCTGTTTTTT.

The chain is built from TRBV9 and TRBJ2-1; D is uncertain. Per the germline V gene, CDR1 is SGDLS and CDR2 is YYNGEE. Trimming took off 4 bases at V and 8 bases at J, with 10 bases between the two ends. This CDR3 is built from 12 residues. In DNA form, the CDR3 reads TGTGCCAGCAGCCCCCCGACTCATGAGCAGTTCTTC. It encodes CASSPPTHEQFF.

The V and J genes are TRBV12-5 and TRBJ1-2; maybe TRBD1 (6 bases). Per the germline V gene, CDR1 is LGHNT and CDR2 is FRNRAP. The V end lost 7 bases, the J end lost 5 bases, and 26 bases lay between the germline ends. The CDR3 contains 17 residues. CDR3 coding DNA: TGTGCTAGTGCTATCACGACAGGCCCTGATGGAGGATATGGCTACACCTTC. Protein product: CASAITTGPDGGYGYTF. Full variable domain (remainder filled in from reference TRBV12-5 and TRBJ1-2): DARVTQTPRHKVTEMGQEVTMRCQPILGHNTVFWYRQTMMQGLELLAYFRNRAPLDDSGMPKDRFSAEMPDATLATLKIQPSEPRDSAVYFCASAITTGPDGGYGYTFGSGTRLTVV.

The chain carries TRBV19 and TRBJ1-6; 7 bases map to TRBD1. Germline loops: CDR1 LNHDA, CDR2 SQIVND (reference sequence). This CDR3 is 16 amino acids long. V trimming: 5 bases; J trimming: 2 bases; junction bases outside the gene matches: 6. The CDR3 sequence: CASSPRDRTYNSPLHF. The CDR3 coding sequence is TGTGCCAGTAGTCCCCGGGACAGAACCTATAATTCACCCCTCCACTTT.

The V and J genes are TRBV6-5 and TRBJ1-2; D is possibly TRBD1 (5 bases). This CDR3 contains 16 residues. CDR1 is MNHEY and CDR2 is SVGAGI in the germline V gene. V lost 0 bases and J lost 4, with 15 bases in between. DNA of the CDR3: TGTGCCAGCAGTTACTCAGGGGAACTCGTGGGCTATGGCTACACCTTC. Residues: CASSYSGELVGYGYTF.